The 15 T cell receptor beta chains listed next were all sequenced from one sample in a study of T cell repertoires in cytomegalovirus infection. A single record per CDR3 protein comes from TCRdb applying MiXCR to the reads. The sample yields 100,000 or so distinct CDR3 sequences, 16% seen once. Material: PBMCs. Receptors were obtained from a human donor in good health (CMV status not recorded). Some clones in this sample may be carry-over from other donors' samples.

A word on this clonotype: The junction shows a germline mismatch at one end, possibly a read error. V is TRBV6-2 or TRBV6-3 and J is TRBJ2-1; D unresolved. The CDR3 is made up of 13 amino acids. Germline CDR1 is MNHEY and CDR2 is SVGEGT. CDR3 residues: CASSYRQYNDQFF. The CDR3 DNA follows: TGTGCCAGCAGTTACCGGCAGTACAATGATCAGTTCTTC.

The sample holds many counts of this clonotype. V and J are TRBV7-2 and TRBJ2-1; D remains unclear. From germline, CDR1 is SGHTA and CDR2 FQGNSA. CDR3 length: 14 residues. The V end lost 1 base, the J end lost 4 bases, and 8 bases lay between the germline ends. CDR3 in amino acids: CASSLDASYNEQFF. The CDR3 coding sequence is TGTGCCAGCAGCTTAGACGCGTCTTACAATGAGCAGTTCTTC.

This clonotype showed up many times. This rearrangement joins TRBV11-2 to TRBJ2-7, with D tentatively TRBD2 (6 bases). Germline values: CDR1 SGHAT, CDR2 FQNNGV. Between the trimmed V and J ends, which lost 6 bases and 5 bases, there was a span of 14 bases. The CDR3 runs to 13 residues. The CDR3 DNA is TGTGCCAGCAGGACCGGGGAGGCCGACGAGCAGTACTTC. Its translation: CASRTGEADEQYF.

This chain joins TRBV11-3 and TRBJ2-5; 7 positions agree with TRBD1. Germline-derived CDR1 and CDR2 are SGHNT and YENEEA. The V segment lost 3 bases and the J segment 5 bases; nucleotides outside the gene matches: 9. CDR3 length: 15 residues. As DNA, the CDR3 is TGTGCCAGCAGCTTTTCAGGGGGTGACCTGGAGACCCAGTACTTC. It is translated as CASSFSGGDLETQYF.

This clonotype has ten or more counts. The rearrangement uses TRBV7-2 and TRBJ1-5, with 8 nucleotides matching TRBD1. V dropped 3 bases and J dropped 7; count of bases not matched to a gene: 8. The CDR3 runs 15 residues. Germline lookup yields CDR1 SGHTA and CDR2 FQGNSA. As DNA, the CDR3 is TGTGCCAGCAGCTTCGGGGACAGGCCAATGCAGCCCCAGCATTTT. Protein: CASSFGDRPMQPQHF.

CDR3 in amino acids: CASSLQGSSWDTEAFF. CDR3 DNA sequence: TGTGCCAGCAGCTTGCAGGGGTCTAGCTGGGACACTGAAGCTTTCTTT. The genes are TRBV7-6 and TRBJ1-1; TRBD1 might be the D (6 bases). V gave up 3 bases and J gave up 3 bases, with 17 bases separating them. Germline V gene data show CDR1 as SGHVS and CDR2 as FNYEAQ. The CDR3 runs to 16 residues.

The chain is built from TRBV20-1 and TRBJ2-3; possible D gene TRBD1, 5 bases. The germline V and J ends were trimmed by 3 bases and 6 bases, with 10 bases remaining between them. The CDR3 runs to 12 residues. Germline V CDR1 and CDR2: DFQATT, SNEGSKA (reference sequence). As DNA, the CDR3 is TGCAGTGCTAGTCAGGGCCCCGATACGCAGTATTTT. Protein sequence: CSASQGPDTQYF.

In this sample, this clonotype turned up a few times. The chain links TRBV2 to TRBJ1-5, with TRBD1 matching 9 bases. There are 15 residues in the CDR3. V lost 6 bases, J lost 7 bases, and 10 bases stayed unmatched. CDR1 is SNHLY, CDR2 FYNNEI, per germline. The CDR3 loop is CASRIQGATGQPQHF. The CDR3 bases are TGTGCCAGCAGGATACAGGGGGCCACAGGACAGCCCCAGCATTTT. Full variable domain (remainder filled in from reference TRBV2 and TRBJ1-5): EPEVTQTPSHQVTQMGQEVILRCVPISNHLYFYWYRQILGQKVEFLVSFYNNEISEKSEIFDDQFSVERPDGSNFTLKIRSTKLEDSAMYFCASRIQGATGQPQHFGDGTRLSIL.

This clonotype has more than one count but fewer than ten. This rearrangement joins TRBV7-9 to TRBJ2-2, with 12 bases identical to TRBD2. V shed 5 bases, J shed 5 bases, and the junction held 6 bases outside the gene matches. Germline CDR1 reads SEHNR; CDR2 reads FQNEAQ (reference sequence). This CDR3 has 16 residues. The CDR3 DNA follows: TGTGCCAGCAGCCCTAGACTAGCGGGGGAAACCGGGGAGCTGTTTTTT. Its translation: CASSPRLAGETGELFF.

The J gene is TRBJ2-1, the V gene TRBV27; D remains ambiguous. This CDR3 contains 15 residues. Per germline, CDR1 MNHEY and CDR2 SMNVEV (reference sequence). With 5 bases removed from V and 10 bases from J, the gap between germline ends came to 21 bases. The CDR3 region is CASSAGSFLFGEQFF. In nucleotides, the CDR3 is TGTGCCAGCAGTGCCGGGTCCTTCCTCTTCGGGGAGCAGTTCTTC.

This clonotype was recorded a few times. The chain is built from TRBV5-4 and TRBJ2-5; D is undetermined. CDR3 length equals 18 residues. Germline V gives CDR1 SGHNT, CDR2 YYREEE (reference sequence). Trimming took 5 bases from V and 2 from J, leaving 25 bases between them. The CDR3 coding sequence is TGTGCCAGCAGGATTGTGTCGCATCCTGACCCATTACAAGAGACCCAGTACTTC. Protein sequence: CASRIVSHPDPLQETQYF.

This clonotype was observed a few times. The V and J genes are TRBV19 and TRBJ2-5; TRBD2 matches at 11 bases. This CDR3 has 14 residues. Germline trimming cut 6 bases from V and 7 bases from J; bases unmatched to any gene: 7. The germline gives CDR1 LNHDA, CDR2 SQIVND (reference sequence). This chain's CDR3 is CASRLAGAVGTQYF. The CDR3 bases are TGTGCCAGTAGACTAGCGGGGGCCGTGGGGACCCAGTACTTC.

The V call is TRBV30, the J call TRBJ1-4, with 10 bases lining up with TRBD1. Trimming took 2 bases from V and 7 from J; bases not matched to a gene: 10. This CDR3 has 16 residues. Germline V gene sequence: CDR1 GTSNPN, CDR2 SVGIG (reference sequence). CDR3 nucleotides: TGTGCCTGGAGTAATGGACCGGGACAGGGGACTGAAAAACTGTTTTTT. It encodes CAWSNGPGQGTEKLFF.

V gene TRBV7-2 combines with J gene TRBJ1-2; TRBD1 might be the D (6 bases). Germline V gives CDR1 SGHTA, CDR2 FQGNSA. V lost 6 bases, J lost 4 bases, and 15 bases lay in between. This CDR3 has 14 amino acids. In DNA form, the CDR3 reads TGTGCCAGCAGAGACCGGCGGGACACCTATGGCTACACCTTC. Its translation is CASRDRRDTYGYTF.

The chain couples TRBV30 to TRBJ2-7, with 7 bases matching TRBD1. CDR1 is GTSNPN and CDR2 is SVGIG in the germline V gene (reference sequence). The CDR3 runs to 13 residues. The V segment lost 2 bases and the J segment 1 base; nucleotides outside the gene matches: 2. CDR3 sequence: CAWSQTGSYEQYF. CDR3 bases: TGTGCCTGGAGTCAGACAGGGTCCTACGAGCAGTACTTC.